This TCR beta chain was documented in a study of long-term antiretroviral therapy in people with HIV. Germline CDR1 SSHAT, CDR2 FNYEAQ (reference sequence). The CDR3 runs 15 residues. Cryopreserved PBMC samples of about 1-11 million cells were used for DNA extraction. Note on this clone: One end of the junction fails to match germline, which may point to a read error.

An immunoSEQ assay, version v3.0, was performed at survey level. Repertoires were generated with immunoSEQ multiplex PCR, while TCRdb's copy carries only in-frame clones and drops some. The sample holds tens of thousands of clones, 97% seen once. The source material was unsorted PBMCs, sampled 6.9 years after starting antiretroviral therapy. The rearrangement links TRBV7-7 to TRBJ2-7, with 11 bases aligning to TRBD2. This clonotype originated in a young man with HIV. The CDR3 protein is CASSPGTSGVYEQYF. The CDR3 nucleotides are TGTGCTAGCAGCCCCGGGACTAGCGGAGTCTACGAGCAGTACTTC.